Presented here are 30 T cell receptor beta chains from one specimen sequenced in a study of T cells in Graves' hyperthyroidism and ophthalmopathy (dated by TCRdb to the late 2010s). Library prep was done by multiplex PCR. The reads were generated on an Illumina HiSeq 2000. The TCR beta CDR3 regions were amplified from RNA transcripts. The TCR CDR3 was subjected to a first round of RT-PCR using the HTBI primer set and the Qiagen OneStep RT-PCR kit. TCRdb applied fastp at Q25 and MiXCR to the public reads, then kept only in-frame beta chains. Every distinct CDR3 protein forms one entry, paired with its most common genes and DNA. This sample lists around 600,000 distinct CDR3 sequences; approximately 14% were detected once. Of the sample, about 12% falls within the top ten clones. The sample was blood. These receptors were obtained from a woman aged 45-65 years with Graves' ophthalmopathy.

This clonotype showed up many times. The V call is TRBV7-2, the J call TRBJ1-6; unclear D gene. Germline CDR1 and CDR2: SGHTA and FQGNSA. V lost 5 bases, J lost 3 bases, and 14 bases lay in between. The CDR3 extends over 16 amino acids. The CDR3 DNA follows: TGTGCCAGCAGCCCCTCGGGTCTGCTCTATAATTCACCCCTCCACTTT. It is translated as CASSPSGLLYNSPLHF.

The V and J genes are TRBV28 and TRBJ2-7, with 13 bases that match TRBD2. CDR1 and CDR2 (germline): MDHEN, SYDVKM. This CDR3 has 17 amino acids. Trimming cost V 3 bases and J 7 bases; bases outside gene matches: 12. The CDR3 DNA reads TGTGCCAGCAGTTTTAGGACTAGCGGGAGTCGTTCATGGGAGCAGTACTTC. It is translated as CASSFRTSGSRSWEQYF.

This clonotype was seen ten or more times. The chain couples TRBV11-3 to TRBJ1-2, with D tentatively TRBD1 (6 bases). Trimming took off 1 base at V and 6 bases at J, with 12 bases between the two ends. Germline V gene lookup returns CDR1 SGHNT and CDR2 YENEEA. The CDR3 has 14 amino acids. The CDR3 is CASSLGAKGDGYTF. The DNA for the CDR3 is TGTGCCAGCAGCTTAGGGGCCAAGGGGGATGGCTACACCTTC.

At least ten counts were recorded for this clonotype. The genes are TRBV30 and TRBJ2-3; D gene uncertain. The CDR3 runs 11 residues. Germline V gene lookup returns CDR1 GTSNPN and CDR2 SVGIG (reference sequence). Trimming pared 4 bases from V and 6 bases from J, leaving 8 bases between. The CDR3 loop reads CAWKVADTQYF. DNA of the CDR3: TGTGCCTGGAAAGTGGCGGATACGCAGTATTTT.

V is TRBV20-1 and J is TRBJ1-1; possibly TRBD1 for D (6 bases). This CDR3 region has 13 residues. Trimming took off 3 bases at V and 11 bases at J, with 19 bases between the two ends. Looked up from germline, CDR1 is DFQATT and CDR2 is SNEGSKA (reference sequence). CDR3 loop: CSASENRDVEAFF. For the CDR3, the DNA is TGCAGTGCTAGCGAAAACAGGGACGTAGAGGCTTTCTTT.

This clonotype was detected ten times or more. The V call is TRBV28, the J call TRBJ2-4; D may be TRBD2 (6 bases). Germline V lookup: CDR1 MDHEN, CDR2 SYDVKM. The CDR3 is 19 residues long. V shed 5 bases and J shed 0 bases, with 23 bases lying between them. CDR3: CASSMTRSSTRVAKNIQYF. The CDR3 coding sequence is TGTGCCAGCAGTATGACTAGGAGCTCGACGAGGGTAGCCAAAAACATTCAGTACTTC.

This clonotype was found many times. J is TRBJ2-2 and V is TRBV18; D ambiguous. The CDR3 spans 14 residues. Deletions cut 3 bases from V and 4 bases from J, with 9 bases between. Germline V gene lookup returns CDR1 KGHSH and CDR2 LQKENI. The CDR3 region is CASSPQQFTGELFF. The CDR3 DNA follows: TGTGCCAGCTCACCCCAACAGTTCACCGGGGAGCTGTTTTTT.

This clonotype appeared many times. The V and J genes are TRBV28 and TRBJ2-1; D gene ambiguous. Trimming cost V 6 bases and J 5 bases, with 5 bases left between them. Germline CDR1 and CDR2: MDHEN and SYDVKM. CDR3 length: 11 residues. The CDR3 reads CASSHHNEQFF. The CDR3 nucleotides read TGTGCCAGCAGCCACCACAATGAGCAGTTCTTC. Full variable domain (missing parts from reference TRBV28 and TRBJ2-1): DVKVTQSSRYLVKRTGEKVFLECVQDMDHENMFWYRQDPGLGLRLIYFSYDVKMKEKGDIPEGYSVSREKKERFSLILESASTNQTSMYLCASSHHNEQFFGPGTRLTVL.

This clonotype is a singleton in its sample. The chain links TRBV7-8 to TRBJ2-7, with 10 bases identical to TRBD2. The V gene's germline CDR1 is SGHVS and CDR2 FQNEAQ. The J segment lost 6 bases and the V segment lost 3 bases, leaving 8 bases of the junction unmatched. The CDR3 extends over 15 amino acids. The CDR3 loop is CASSFGRTSGGEQYF. DNA for the CDR3: TGTGCCAGCAGCTTTGGCCGGACTAGCGGCGGCGAGCAGTACTTC.

This clonotype was counted at least ten times. The chain links TRBV6-1 to TRBJ1-1; no definite D call. Deletions cut 7 bases from V and 7 bases from J, with 16 bases between. Germline CDR1 reads MNHNS; CDR2 reads SASEGT. The CDR3 length is 13 residues. This CDR3 is CASITRPSHEAFF. The CDR3 bases are TGTGCCAGCATTACACGACCGTCACATGAAGCTTTCTTT.

This clonotype was counted at least ten times. The chain couples TRBV28 to TRBJ2-7; D unclear. This CDR3 is built from 12 residues. Germline lookup yields CDR1 MDHEN and CDR2 SYDVKM. V lost 4 bases to trimming and J lost 6 bases, with 10 bases between them. The CDR3 spells CASSSAHPEQYF. CDR3 sequence (DNA): TGTGCCAGCAGTTCCGCACACCCCGAGCAGTACTTC.

This clonotype was counted many times. This rearrangement joins TRBV20-1 to TRBJ1-1; D is possibly TRBD1 (6 bases). V lost 6 bases and J 4 bases, leaving 15 bases between the germline ends. CDR1 is DFQATT, CDR2 SNEGSKA, per germline (reference sequence). The CDR3 extends over 13 amino acids. DNA for the CDR3: TGCAGTGCCGAGGGGGGATCGGTCACTGAAGCTTTCTTT. The encoded protein is CSAEGGSVTEAFF.

This chain connects TRBV4-3 to TRBJ2-1; D uncertain. The V gene lost 2 bases and the J gene lost 6 bases, with 11 bases spanning the gap. In germline, CDR1 is LGHNA, CDR2 YSLEER. This CDR3 comprises 14 residues. CDR3 sequence reads: CASSQSLPGNEQFF. DNA of the CDR3: TGCGCCAGCAGCCAATCCCTGCCAGGCAATGAGCAGTTCTTC.

This clonotype was counted ten times or more. This sequence joins TRBV18 and TRBJ2-7; 7 bases line up with TRBD2. CDR1 KGHSH and CDR2 LQKENI come from the germline V gene. The CDR3 consists of 14 residues. V dropped 4 bases and J dropped 2; count of bases not matched to a gene: 5. The CDR3 protein is CASSRGTTPYEQYF. The CDR3 DNA is TGTGCCAGCTCACGTGGGACTACCCCCTACGAGCAGTACTTC.

J is TRBJ2-2 and V is TRBV18, with a weak D call TRBD2 (5 bases). Germline CDR1 and CDR2: KGHSH and LQKENI. The ends were cut back, 5 bases at V and 13 bases at J, with 29 bases in the middle. CDR3 length: 17 amino acids. The CDR3 protein is CASSSSAIDPRRRRLFF. The CDR3 region has the DNA TGTGCCAGCTCATCCTCTGCAATTGACCCCCGGAGGAGACGGCTGTTTTTT.

Of note for this clonotype: At one end the junction does not follow the germline gene, possibly because of a read error. The rearrangement uses TRBV5-1 and TRBJ1-3; D may be TRBD1 (6 bases). Germline V gives CDR1 SGHRS, CDR2 YFSETQ. The CDR3 consists of 14 residues. In DNA form, the CDR3 reads TGTGCCAGCAGCGACCAGGGGTCTGGAAACACCATATATTTT. Its translation: CASSDQGSGNTIYF.

The chain combines TRBV16 with TRBJ1-5; D might be TRBD1 (6 bases). This CDR3 spans 15 amino acids. The germline V gene encodes CDR1 KGHSY and CDR2 FQNENV. Deletions cut 3 bases from V and 5 bases from J, with 14 bases between. The CDR3 loop reads CASSHTPGADQPQHF. CDR3 coding DNA: TGTGCCAGCAGCCACACACCAGGGGCCGATCAGCCCCAGCATTTT.

This clonotype was counted a few times. The chain links TRBV6-2 or TRBV6-3 to TRBJ2-5, with 9 bases aligning to TRBD2. The CDR3 contains 19 residues. J was trimmed by 2 bases and V by 0 bases; bases with no gene match: 13. The germline V gene encodes CDR1 MNHEY and CDR2 SVGEGT. DNA of the CDR3: TGTGCCAGCAGTTACTCGAAGGCTAGCGGGAAGACCAGACAAGAGACCCAGTACTTC. Translating gives CASSYSKASGKTRQETQYF.

This clonotype was recorded at least ten times. The chain links TRBV4-3 to TRBJ2-5; D gene uncertain. Germline V gives CDR1 LGHNA, CDR2 YSLEER. The CDR3 is 15 amino acids. Trimming stripped 0 bases from V and 3 bases from J, with 11 bases between. In DNA form, the CDR3 reads TGCGCCAGCAGCCAAGAGGGCCATTCAGAAGAGACCCAGTACTTC. Protein product: CASSQEGHSEETQYF.

This rearrangement joins TRBV28 to TRBJ2-5; 11 nucleotides line up with TRBD2. Germline lookup yields CDR1 MDHEN and CDR2 SYDVKM. This CDR3 is 14 amino acids long. V lost 4 bases to trimming and J lost 5 bases; unmatched junction nucleotides: 3. Here the CDR3 DNA reads TGTGCCAGCAGTTCCACTAGCGGGAGTGAGACCCAGTACTTC. Translation: CASSSTSGSETQYF.

As to this clonotype: This sequence may be a read error, since a much larger clone differs from it by one base. This chain connects TRBV20-1 to TRBJ2-2; 9 nucleotides agree with TRBD2. Trimming cost V 3 bases and J 5 bases; bases outside gene matches: 4. This CDR3 spans 14 amino acids. The germline gives CDR1 DFQATT, CDR2 SNEGSKA (reference sequence). The CDR3 loop is CSASSGGGTGELFF. The CDR3 nucleotides are TGCAGTGCTAGTAGCGGGGGTGGAACCGGGGAGCTGTTTTTT.

V usage is TRBV19 and J usage is TRBJ2-3; 7 bases align to TRBD1. V gave up 3 bases and J gave up 3 bases; unmatched junction bases: 3. Germline CDR1 is LNHDA and CDR2 is SQIVND (reference sequence). The CDR3 sequence is 14 residues long. The CDR3 DNA follows: TGTGCCAGTAGTATGACAGGGCGAACAGATACGCAGTATTTT. This gives the protein CASSMTGRTDTQYF.

The chain employs TRBV19 and TRBJ2-1, with D perhaps TRBD1 or TRBD2 (7 bases each). The CDR3 runs 15 residues. Trimming left V 3 bases short and J 6 bases short, with 15 bases between. Germline V lookup: CDR1 LNHDA, CDR2 SQIVND (reference sequence). The CDR3 protein is CASSMTGRALNEQFF. CDR3 DNA sequence: TGTGCCAGTAGTATGACAGGGAGGGCCCTCAATGAGCAGTTCTTC.

On this clonotype itself: With a much larger clone just one base away, this may be a read error. The gene calls are TRBV7-9 and TRBJ2-7, with D uncertain. Germline CDR1 reads SEHNR; CDR2 reads FQNEAQ (reference sequence). CDR3 length: 13 amino acids. Trimming shortened V by 2 bases and J by 5 bases, and 10 bases separated the two germline ends. CDR3 protein: CASSLFTRHEQYF. The CDR3 DNA reads as TGTGCCAGCAGCTTATTTACAAGGCACGAGCAGTACTTC.

The chain couples TRBV4-2 to TRBJ2-7, with TRBD2 identical over 12 bases. CDR3 length: 18 amino acids. CDR1 and CDR2 (germline): LGHNA, YNFKEQ. Losses at the gene ends were 0 bases for V and 0 bases for J; bases not matched to a gene: 6. The CDR3 protein is CASSQETLTSGSSYEQYF. The CDR3 bases are TGTGCCAGCAGCCAAGAAACATTGACTAGCGGGAGCTCCTACGAGCAGTACTTC.

This clonotype was recorded many times. The chain employs TRBV7-2 and TRBJ2-1; 13 positions match TRBD2. V shed 4 bases, J shed 2 bases, and the junction held 8 bases outside the gene matches. Looked up from germline, CDR1 is SGHTA and CDR2 is FQGNSA. CDR3 size: 18 residues. CDR3 residues: CASSSTRTSGGPYNEQFF. CDR3 sequence (DNA): TGTGCCAGCAGCTCAACCAGGACTAGCGGGGGCCCCTACAATGAGCAGTTCTTC.

This clonotype came up many times. The chain carries TRBV27 and TRBJ1-4; no firm D call. The germline V gene encodes CDR1 MNHEY and CDR2 SMNVEV (reference sequence). V was pared by 0 bases and J by 7 bases, with 6 bases between. The CDR3 contains 13 residues. The CDR3 sequence is CASSLSWGEKLFF. The CDR3 coding sequence is TGTGCCAGCAGTTTATCCTGGGGTGAAAAACTGTTTTTT.

This clonotype was seen a handful of times. The chain employs TRBV24-1 and TRBJ2-5; 9 nucleotides line up with TRBD1. The CDR3 contains 15 residues. V shed 5 bases and J 0 bases; nucleotides not matched to a gene: 3. Germline CDR1 KGHDR, CDR2 SFDVKD. CDR3 region: CATSAGQGHQETQYF. CDR3 in DNA: TGTGCCACCAGTGCGGGACAGGGCCACCAAGAGACCCAGTACTTC.

This clonotype was counted many times. This chain uses TRBV20-1 with TRBJ1-6, with 7 positions matching TRBD1. The V and J ends lost 3 bases and 7 bases, in that order; junction bases with no gene match: 9. CDR1 and CDR2 from the germline V gene are DFQATT and SNEGSKA (reference sequence). CDR3 length equals 15 residues. CDR3 amino acids: CSASPQGLYNSPLHF. For the CDR3, the DNA is TGCAGTGCTAGCCCACAGGGGTTGTACAATTCACCCCTCCACTTT.

The chain links TRBV4-1 to TRBJ2-5; TRBD2 matches at 13 bases. Per the germline V gene, CDR1 is MGHRA and CDR2 is YSYEKL. This CDR3 is built from 16 residues. V dropped 2 bases and J dropped 3; count of bases not matched to a gene: 3. The CDR3 here is CASSQPTSGRKETQYF. CDR3 nucleotides: TGCGCCAGCAGCCAACCGACTAGCGGGAGGAAAGAGACCCAGTACTTC.